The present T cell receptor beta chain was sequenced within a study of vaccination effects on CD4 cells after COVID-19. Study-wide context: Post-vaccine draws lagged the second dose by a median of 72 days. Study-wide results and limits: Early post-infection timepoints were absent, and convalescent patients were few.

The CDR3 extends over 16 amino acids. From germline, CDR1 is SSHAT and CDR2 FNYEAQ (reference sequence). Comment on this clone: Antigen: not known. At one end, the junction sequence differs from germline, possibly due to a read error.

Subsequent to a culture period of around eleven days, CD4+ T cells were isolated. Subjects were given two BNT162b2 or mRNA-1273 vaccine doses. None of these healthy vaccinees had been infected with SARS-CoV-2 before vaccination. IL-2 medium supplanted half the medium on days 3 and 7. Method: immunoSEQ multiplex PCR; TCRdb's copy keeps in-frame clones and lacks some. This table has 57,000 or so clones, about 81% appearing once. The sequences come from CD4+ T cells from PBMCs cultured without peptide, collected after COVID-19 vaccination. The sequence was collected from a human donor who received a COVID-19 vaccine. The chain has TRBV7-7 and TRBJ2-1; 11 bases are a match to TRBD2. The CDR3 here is CASSPGRLAGRDEQFF. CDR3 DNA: TGTGCTAGCAGCCCGGGGCGACTAGCGGGAAGGGATGAGCAGTTCTTC.